What follows are 17 T cell receptor beta chains derived from one specimen sequenced in a study of blood T cell repertoires in COVID-19. Repertoires were generated with immunoSEQ multiplex PCR, while TCRdb's copy carries only in-frame clones and drops some. The sample holds more than 10,000 clones, 92% seen once. The sample consisted of peripheral blood. The receptors were gathered from a woman in her 70s with active COVID-19.

This sequence joins TRBV2 and TRBJ2-7, with TRBD2 matching 7 bases. The CDR3 consists of 13 residues. J lost 1 base, V lost 7 bases, and 4 bases had no gene match. Germline V gives CDR1 SNHLY, CDR2 FYNNEI. CDR3 in DNA: TGTGCCAGCATGGGAGGGCGGTCCTACGAGCAGTACTTC. Residues: CASMGGRSYEQYF.

The chain employs TRBV5-1 and TRBJ2-1; D gene ambiguous. Trimming shortened V by 2 bases and J by 3 bases, and 12 bases separated the two germline ends. In germline, CDR1 is SGHRS, CDR2 YFSETQ. The CDR3 has 15 amino acids. Here the CDR3 reads CASSFSGGYYNEQFF. The CDR3 DNA follows: TGCGCCAGCAGCTTCTCTGGCGGCTACTACAATGAGCAGTTCTTC.

The chain has TRBV2 and TRBJ2-7; 9 nucleotides line up with TRBD2. This CDR3 spans 14 amino acids. Germline V lookup: CDR1 SNHLY, CDR2 FYNNEI. Trimming cost V 8 bases and J 3 bases; bases outside gene matches: 8. The CDR3 coding sequence is TGTGCCAGCGGCCAGCGGGAGGATGGCTACGAGCAGTACTTC. Translating it yields CASGQREDGYEQYF.

The rearrangement links TRBV6-4 to TRBJ2-3; 12 bases are a match to TRBD2. Trimming at V came to 5 bases and at J to 2 bases, leaving 2 bases not matched to a gene. CDR3 size: 15 residues. Looked up from germline, CDR1 is MRHNA and CDR2 is SNTAGT. In DNA, the CDR3 is TGTGCCAGCAGTTCTAGCGGGAGGGTCACAGATACGCAGTATTTT. Translated: CASSSSGRVTDTQYF.

The chain recombines TRBV28 with TRBJ2-1, with 12 bases lining up with TRBD2. Germline V CDR1 and CDR2: MDHEN, SYDVKM. Germline trimming cut 4 bases from V and 5 bases from J; bases unmatched to any gene: 6. CDR3 length: 16 residues. The CDR3: CASSYGGLAGHNEQFF. Here the CDR3 DNA reads TGTGCCAGCAGTTATGGGGGACTAGCGGGTCACAATGAGCAGTTCTTC.

The CDR3 DNA follows: TGTGCCAGCAGCGTAGCAGGGGGAAAGAACACCGGGGAGCTGTTTTTT. It specifies CASSVAGGKNTGELFF. V gene TRBV9 combines with J gene TRBJ2-2; TRBD1 matches 7 bases. The germline CDR1 and CDR2 sequences are SGDLS and YYNGEE. With 0 bases clipped from V and 1 base from J, the junction kept 3 bases outside the gene matches. There are 16 residues in the CDR3.

The chain is built from TRBV18 and TRBJ2-5, with 7 bases aligning to TRBD1. Germline CDR1 and CDR2: KGHSH and LQKENI. This CDR3 spans 15 amino acids. With V trimmed by 1 base and J by 5 bases, 7 bases remained unmatched. The CDR3 DNA reads as TGTGCCAGCTCACCACGTAGGGGGCTCGGGGAGACCCAGTACTTC. It codes for CASSPRRGLGETQYF.

The V gene is TRBV30, the J gene TRBJ1-5; D is uncertain. V dropped 1 base and J dropped 3 bases, with 7 bases sitting between them. Germline V gives CDR1 GTSNPN, CDR2 SVGIG (reference sequence). The CDR3 has 13 residues. CDR3 coding DNA: TGTGCCTGGAGTGAGTCAGTCAATCAGCCCCAGCATTTT. Translation gives CAWSESVNQPQHF.

The V call is TRBV5-1, the J call TRBJ2-7, with 9 bases fitting TRBD2. CDR1 and CDR2 (germline): SGHRS, YFSETQ. This CDR3 is 15 amino acids long. J was trimmed by 1 base and V by 2 bases; bases with no gene match: 4. The CDR3 is CASSLLAGQSYEQYF. The CDR3 coding sequence is TGCGCCAGCAGCTTACTAGCGGGCCAATCCTACGAGCAGTACTTC.

This chain joins TRBV11-2 and TRBJ2-7, with 9 bases fitting TRBD2. V was pared by 5 bases and J by 3 bases, with 11 bases of the junction left unmatched. This CDR3 has 16 residues. Germline CDR1 is SGHAT and CDR2 is FQNNGV. CDR3 sequence (DNA): TGTGCCAGCAGCGTCGGTGCGGGGACTAGCTACTACGAGCAGTACTTC. Its protein product is CASSVGAGTSYYEQYF.

The rearrangement uses TRBV18 and TRBJ1-3, with 8 bases lining up with TRBD1. The germline CDR1 and CDR2 sequences are KGHSH and LQKENI. The CDR3 runs 15 residues. The ends lost 3 bases at V and 2 bases at J; junction bases unmatched: 3. CDR3 residues: CASSPQGAAGNTIYF. The CDR3 bases are TGTGCCAGCTCACCCCAGGGGGCCGCTGGAAACACCATATATTTT.

This chain links TRBV5-1 with TRBJ2-7, with 9 bases that match TRBD2. Germline values: CDR1 SGHRS, CDR2 YFSETQ. The V and J ends lost 0 bases and 1 base, in that order; junction bases with no gene match: 8. The CDR3 contains 17 residues. The CDR3 DNA reads as TGCGCCAGCAGCTTGGGGACTAGCGCCAAAATTTCCTACGAGCAGTACTTC. Translating gives CASSLGTSAKISYEQYF.

This chain links TRBV27 with TRBJ1-2; 7 bases fit TRBD1. The J segment lost 3 bases and the V segment lost 7 bases, leaving 14 bases of the junction unmatched. CDR3 size: 16 residues. In germline, CDR1 is MNHEY, CDR2 SMNVEV (reference sequence). CDR3 region: CASNKDRTGPDYGYTF. The CDR3 nucleotides read TGTGCCAGCAATAAGGACAGGACAGGTCCGGACTATGGCTACACCTTC.

The chain employs TRBV3-1 (or the pseudogene TRBV3-2) and TRBJ2-7, with TRBD2 as a possible D gene (6 bases). Trimming removed 4 bases from V and 2 bases from J, with 12 bases in between. Germline V CDR1 and CDR2: LGHDT, YNNKEL (reference sequence). The CDR3 is made up of 14 amino acids. The CDR3 nucleotides are TGTGCCAGCAGCCGAGGAGGGCCCGCCTACGAGCAGTACTTC. Amino acid sequence: CASSRGGPAYEQYF.

V usage is TRBV29-1 and J usage is TRBJ2-2; 14 bases line up with TRBD2. After removal of 7 bases from V and 2 bases from J, the junction contained 6 bases not matched to a gene. The CDR3 loop spans 16 amino acids. Per the germline V gene, CDR1 is SQVTM and CDR2 is ANQGSEA. CDR3 residues: CSGLGLAGANTGELFF. In DNA, the CDR3 is TGCAGCGGGCTGGGACTAGCGGGAGCTAACACCGGGGAGCTGTTTTTT.

The V and J genes are TRBV6-5 and TRBJ2-7; D is undetermined. V lost 6 bases and J lost 1, with 4 bases in between. The CDR3 covers 11 residues. Per the germline V gene, CDR1 is MNHEY and CDR2 is SVGAGI. The CDR3 coding sequence is TGTGCCAGCAGCGGGTCCTACGAGCAGTACTTC. The encoded protein is CASSGSYEQYF.

The CDR3 is CASSSQSGTSLNEQFF. DNA for the CDR3: TGTGCCAGCAGTTCCCAATCCGGGACTAGTCTAAATGAGCAGTTCTTC. V is TRBV6-6 and J is TRBJ2-1; 8 bases align to TRBD2. CDR1 is MNHNY, CDR2 SVGAGI, per germline (reference sequence). The CDR3 spans 16 residues. Trimming removed 4 bases from V and 7 bases from J; junction bases left unmatched: 12.